A single sample is the source of the 2 T cell receptor beta chains below, sequenced in a study of regulatory T cells in long-lasting Graves disease. The time point: newly diagnosed GD, antithyroid drugs for less than 3 months. PBMCs were the source of the RNA used for TCR sequencing. According to the study, TCR beta libraries were built with iRepertoire HTBI primers and CDR3-region Arm-PCR. TCRdb re-called the multiplex PCR reads with MiXCR, one entry per CDR3 protein. The repertoire holds roughly 530,000 distinct CDR3 sequences, with about 16% as singletons. Separately, the same data were catalogued under a study of T cells in Graves' hyperthyroidism and ophthalmopathy.

Sequences were derived from peripheral blood mononuclear cells (PBMCs), sampled at new diagnosis, from a patient treated with antithyroid drugs. The receptor set was obtained from a woman aged 40-60 years with Graves disease.

This clonotype was counted only a few times. This rearrangement joins TRBV10-3 to TRBJ2-7, with D possibly TRBD1 on 6 matching bases. The ends were cut back, 2 bases at V and 5 bases at J, with 10 bases in the middle. The CDR3 spans 13 residues. CDR1 is ENHRY, CDR2 SYGVKD, per germline. The DNA of the CDR3 is TGTGCCATCAGTGAGGGACAGTTCAACGAGCAGTACTTC. This translates into CAISEGQFNEQYF.

This clonotype showed up just a few times. The V and J genes are TRBV3-1 and TRBJ1-2, with a tentative D call TRBD1 (6 bases). Germline CDR1 and CDR2: LGHDT and YNNKEL (reference sequence). Trimming pared 5 bases from V and 2 bases from J, leaving 15 bases between. The CDR3 extends over 15 amino acids. CDR3 protein: CASSSSGAQNYGYTF. In DNA form, the CDR3 reads TGTGCCAGCAGCTCGTCAGGGGCGCAGAACTATGGCTACACCTTC.